What follows are 14 T cell receptor beta chains derived from one specimen sequenced in a study of blood T cell repertoires in COVID-19. This table comes from immunoSEQ multiplex PCR, and its TCRdb copy is limited to in-frame clones, with some not included. Found here are roughly 230,000 clones, roughly 85% of them singletons; the top ten hold roughly 4.6%. What was sequenced was peripheral blood. The receptor source for this set is a man aged 45-60 years with COVID-19, enrolled during active disease.

The chain joins TRBV7-3 to TRBJ2-5; TRBD2 aligns across 10 bases. Looked up from germline, CDR1 is SGHTA and CDR2 is FQGTGA. Unmatched junction bases numbered 8, after V lost 5 bases and J lost 5 bases. This CDR3 has 15 amino acids. The CDR3 DNA reads as TGTGCCAGCAGCGAGCGGGGGGGCCTTCGGGAGACCCAGTACTTC. The encoded protein is CASSERGGLRETQYF.

The CDR3, as DNA: TGTGCCAGCAGCTTAGATCCGGGACTTTCCTACGAGCAGTACTTC. Translating it yields CASSLDPGLSYEQYF. V usage is TRBV11-2 and J usage is TRBJ2-7; perhaps TRBD2 as D (6 bases). Germline CDR1 SGHAT, CDR2 FQNNGV. V was clipped by 0 bases and J by 1 base, with 10 bases between them. This CDR3 is 15 amino acids long.

This rearrangement joins TRBV10-3 to TRBJ2-1; either TRBD1 or TRBD2 may supply D (7 bases each). Germline values: CDR1 ENHRY, CDR2 SYGVKD. This CDR3 spans 15 amino acids. V gave up 10 bases and J gave up 4 bases, with 20 bases separating them. Here the CDR3 DNA reads TGTGCCACCAGGGGGGGCGGGGACAGTTACAATGAGCAGTTCTTC. Translating gives CATRGGGDSYNEQFF.

The DNA of the CDR3 is TGTGCTACTGGGGAGACAGGGACTGGGTACGAGCAGTACTTC. This gives the protein CATGETGTGYEQYF. The chain links TRBV27 to TRBJ2-7, with D possibly TRBD1 on 7 matching bases. This CDR3 contains 14 residues. Per germline, CDR1 MNHEY and CDR2 SMNVEV (reference sequence).

This clone was detected a few times. This chain connects TRBV2 to TRBJ2-5, with 7 bases lining up with TRBD1. The V segment lost 8 bases and the J segment 3 bases; nucleotides outside the gene matches: 9. The CDR3 length is 14 residues. Germline-derived CDR1 and CDR2 are SNHLY and FYNNEI. The CDR3 DNA reads TGTGCCAGCCATTCGACAGGGAGAGAAGAGACCCAGTACTTC. As protein: CASHSTGREETQYF.

The genes are TRBV29-1 and TRBJ1-1; D gene uncertain. Trimming took off 4 bases at V and 4 bases at J, with 7 bases between the two ends. CDR1 is SQVTM and CDR2 is ANQGSEA in the germline V gene. This CDR3 is built from 11 residues. CDR3 nucleotide sequence: TGCAGCGTTGTTCCCAGCACTGAAGCTTTCTTT. Translation: CSVVPSTEAFF.

The V call is TRBV3-1 (or the pseudogene TRBV3-2), the J call TRBJ1-2; D is undetermined. Germline V CDR1 and CDR2: LGHDT, YNNKEL (reference sequence). The CDR3 has 14 residues. The germline V and J ends were trimmed by 2 bases and 7 bases, with 14 bases remaining between them. The CDR3 sequence: CASSQNIPAAGYTF. CDR3 nucleotides: TGTGCCAGCAGCCAAAATATACCGGCGGCTGGCTACACCTTC.

The chain uses TRBV5-6 and TRBJ2-5; TRBD2 agrees at 8 bases. The V gene end was trimmed by 5 bases and the J gene end by 5 bases; junction bases not matched to a gene: 14. CDR3 length: 16 amino acids. CDR1 is SGHDT, CDR2 YYEEEE, per germline. The CDR3 is CASRHRRGAGVETQYF. DNA for the CDR3: TGTGCCAGCAGGCACCGGCGGGGGGCCGGAGTGGAGACCCAGTACTTC.

This clone came up a few times. V and J are TRBV7-8 and TRBJ1-3, with D uncertain. Per germline, CDR1 SGHVS and CDR2 FQNEAQ. This CDR3 spans 17 amino acids. The germline V and J ends were trimmed by 3 bases and 0 bases, with 15 bases remaining between them. The CDR3 sequence is CASSLSMLGSSGNTIYF. As DNA, the CDR3 is TGTGCCAGCAGCTTGTCCATGCTTGGCAGCTCTGGAAACACCATATATTTT.

The chain employs TRBV7-3 and TRBJ2-1; D gene ambiguous. V was pared by 1 base and J by 8 bases, with 9 bases between. The germline CDR1 and CDR2 sequences are SGHTA and FQGTGA. There are 13 residues in the CDR3. This chain's CDR3 is CASSLNPLDEQFF. The CDR3 DNA reads as TGTGCCAGCAGCTTAAACCCCTTAGATGAGCAGTTCTTC.

The genes are TRBV5-1 and TRBJ2-1; 8 bases map to TRBD2. The trim removed 4 bases at V and 12 bases at J, leaving 15 bases unmatched. CDR3 size: 15 residues. Germline V gene lookup returns CDR1 SGHRS and CDR2 YFSETQ. The CDR3 spells CASSPSSGGRPVQFF. Written as DNA, the CDR3 is TGCGCCAGCAGCCCCTCGAGCGGGGGCCGCCCAGTGCAGTTCTTC.

The genes are TRBV5-1 and TRBJ2-3; 10 positions match TRBD2. Germline V CDR1 and CDR2: SGHRS, YFSETQ. Unmatched junction bases numbered 6, after V lost 2 bases and J lost 6 bases. The CDR3 length is 15 residues. The CDR3 sequence: CASSLNSGGADTQYF. DNA of the CDR3: TGCGCCAGCAGCTTAAACAGCGGGGGGGCCGATACGCAGTATTTT.

The V gene is TRBV7-8, the J gene TRBJ1-5; D may be TRBD1 (5 bases). This CDR3 contains 14 residues. Germline loops: CDR1 SGHVS, CDR2 FQNEAQ. The V end lost 5 bases, the J end lost 4 bases, and 12 bases lay between the germline ends. The CDR3, as DNA: TGTGCCAGCAGCGCGGGGCCCGGGAATCAGCCCCAGCATTTT. This encodes CASSAGPGNQPQHF.

CDR3 protein: CASSEGLGLPWQYF. The CDR3, as DNA: TGTGCCAGCAGTGAAGGTTTGGGACTACCCTGGCAGTACTTC. This rearrangement joins TRBV6-1 to TRBJ2-7, with TRBD2 identical over 7 bases. CDR3 size: 14 residues. The V and J ends lost 1 base and 9 bases, in that order; junction bases with no gene match: 9. The V gene's germline CDR1 is MNHNS and CDR2 SASEGT.